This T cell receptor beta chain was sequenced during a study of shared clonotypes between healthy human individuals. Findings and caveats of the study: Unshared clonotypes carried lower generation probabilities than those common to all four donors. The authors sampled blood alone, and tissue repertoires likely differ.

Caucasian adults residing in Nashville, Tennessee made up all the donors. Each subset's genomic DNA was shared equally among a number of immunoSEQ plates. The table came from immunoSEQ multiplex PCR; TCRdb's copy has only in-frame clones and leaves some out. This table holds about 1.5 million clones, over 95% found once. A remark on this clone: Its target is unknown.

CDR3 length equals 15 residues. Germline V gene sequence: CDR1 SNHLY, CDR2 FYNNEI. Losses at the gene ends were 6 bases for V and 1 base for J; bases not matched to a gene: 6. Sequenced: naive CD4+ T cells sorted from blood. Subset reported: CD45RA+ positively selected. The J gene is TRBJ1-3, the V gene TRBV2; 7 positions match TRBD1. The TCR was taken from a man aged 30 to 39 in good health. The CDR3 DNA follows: TGTGCCAGCAGCGACAGGGTTCCATCTGGAAACACCATATATTTT. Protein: CASSDRVPSGNTIYF.